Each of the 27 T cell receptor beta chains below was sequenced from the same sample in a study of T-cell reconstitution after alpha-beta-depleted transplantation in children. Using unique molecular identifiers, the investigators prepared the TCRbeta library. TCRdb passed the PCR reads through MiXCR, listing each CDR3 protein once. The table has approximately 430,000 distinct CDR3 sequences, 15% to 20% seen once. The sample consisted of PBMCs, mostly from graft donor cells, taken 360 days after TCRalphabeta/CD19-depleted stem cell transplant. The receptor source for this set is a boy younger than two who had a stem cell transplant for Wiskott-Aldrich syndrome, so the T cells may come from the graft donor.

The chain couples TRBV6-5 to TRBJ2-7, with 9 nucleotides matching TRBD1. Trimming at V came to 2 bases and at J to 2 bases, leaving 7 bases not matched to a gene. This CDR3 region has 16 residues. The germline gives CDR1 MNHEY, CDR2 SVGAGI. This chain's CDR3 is CASSYPPGTGTYEQYF. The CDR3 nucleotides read TGTGCCAGCAGTTACCCCCCCGGGACAGGGACCTACGAGCAGTACTTC.

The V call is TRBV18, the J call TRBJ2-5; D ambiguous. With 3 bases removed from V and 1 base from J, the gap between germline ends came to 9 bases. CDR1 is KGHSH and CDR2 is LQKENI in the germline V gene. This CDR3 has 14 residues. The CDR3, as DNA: TGTGCCAGCTCACCCCTAGGATTCCAAGAGACCCAGTACTTC. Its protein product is CASSPLGFQETQYF.

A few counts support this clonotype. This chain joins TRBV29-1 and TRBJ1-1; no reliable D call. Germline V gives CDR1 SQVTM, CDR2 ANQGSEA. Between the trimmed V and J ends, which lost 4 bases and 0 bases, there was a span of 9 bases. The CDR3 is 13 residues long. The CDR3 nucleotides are TGCAGCGTTGGTGCAGCCGTGAACACTGAAGCTTTCTTT. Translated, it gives CSVGAAVNTEAFF.

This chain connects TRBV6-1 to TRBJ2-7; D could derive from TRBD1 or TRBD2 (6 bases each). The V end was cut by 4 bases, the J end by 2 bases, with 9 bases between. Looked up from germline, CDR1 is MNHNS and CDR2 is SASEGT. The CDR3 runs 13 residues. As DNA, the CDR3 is TGTGCCAGCAGTGTTAGGGGGGCCTACGAGCAGTACTTC. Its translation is CASSVRGAYEQYF.

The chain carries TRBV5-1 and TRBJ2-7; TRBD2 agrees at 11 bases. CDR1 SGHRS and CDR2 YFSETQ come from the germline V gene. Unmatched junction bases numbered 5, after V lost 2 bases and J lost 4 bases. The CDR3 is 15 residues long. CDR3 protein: CASSFATSGIYEQYF. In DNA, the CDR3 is TGCGCCAGCAGCTTCGCGACTAGCGGGATATACGAGCAGTACTTC.

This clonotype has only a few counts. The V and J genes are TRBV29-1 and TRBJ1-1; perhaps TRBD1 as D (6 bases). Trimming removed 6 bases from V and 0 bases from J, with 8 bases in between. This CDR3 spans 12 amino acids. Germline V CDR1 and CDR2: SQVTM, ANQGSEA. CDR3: CSVRGMNTEAFF. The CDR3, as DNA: TGCAGCGTGAGGGGGATGAACACTGAAGCTTTCTTT.

The CDR3: CASSQEARYEQYF. Here the CDR3 DNA reads TGTGCCAGCAGCCAAGAGGCCCGCTACGAGCAGTACTTC. V usage is TRBV4-2 and J usage is TRBJ2-7, with unresolved D. CDR3 size: 13 residues. The V gene's germline CDR1 is LGHNA and CDR2 YNFKEQ. The germline V and J ends were trimmed by 0 bases and 3 bases, with 6 bases remaining between them.

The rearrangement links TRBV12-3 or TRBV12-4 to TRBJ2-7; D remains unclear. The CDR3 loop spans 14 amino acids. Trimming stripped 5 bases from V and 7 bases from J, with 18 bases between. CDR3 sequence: CASSVQGWLGEQYF. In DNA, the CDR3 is TGTGCCAGCAGTGTCCAAGGGTGGCTAGGGGAGCAGTACTTC.

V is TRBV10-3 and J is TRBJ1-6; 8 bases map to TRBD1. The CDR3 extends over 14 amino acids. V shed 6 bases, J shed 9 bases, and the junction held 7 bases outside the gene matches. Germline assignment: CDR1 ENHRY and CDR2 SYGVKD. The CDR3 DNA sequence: TGTGCCATCAGGACGGACAGGGAGTCTTCACCCCTCCACTTT. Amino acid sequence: CAIRTDRESSPLHF.

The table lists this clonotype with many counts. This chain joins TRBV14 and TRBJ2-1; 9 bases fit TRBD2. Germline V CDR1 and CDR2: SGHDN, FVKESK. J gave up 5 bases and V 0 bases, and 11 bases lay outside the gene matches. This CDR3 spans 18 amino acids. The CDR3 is CASSQEGVAGDLHNEQFF. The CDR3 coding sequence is TGTGCCAGCAGCCAAGAAGGGGTAGCGGGAGATTTGCACAATGAGCAGTTCTTC.

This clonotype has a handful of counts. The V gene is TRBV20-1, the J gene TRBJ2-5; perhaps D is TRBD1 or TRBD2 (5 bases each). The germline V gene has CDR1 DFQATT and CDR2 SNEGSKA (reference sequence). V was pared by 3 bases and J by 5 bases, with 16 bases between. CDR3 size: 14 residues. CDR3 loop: CSARPRERWETQYF. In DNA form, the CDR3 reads TGCAGTGCTAGGCCCAGGGAGAGGTGGGAGACCCAGTACTTC.

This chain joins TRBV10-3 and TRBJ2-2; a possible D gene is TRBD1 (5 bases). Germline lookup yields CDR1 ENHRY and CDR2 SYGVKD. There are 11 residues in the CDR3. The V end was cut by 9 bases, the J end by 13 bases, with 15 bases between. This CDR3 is CAIKGDRVLFF. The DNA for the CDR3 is TGTGCCATAAAAGGAGACAGAGTGCTGTTTTTT.

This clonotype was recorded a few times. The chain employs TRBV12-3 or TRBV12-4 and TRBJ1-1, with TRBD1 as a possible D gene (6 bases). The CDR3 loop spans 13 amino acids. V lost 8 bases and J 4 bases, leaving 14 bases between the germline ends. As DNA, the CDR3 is TGTGCCAGCTCACAGGGAAGTGCCACTGAAGCTTTCTTT. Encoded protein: CASSQGSATEAFF.

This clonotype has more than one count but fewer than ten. The chain's CDR3 is CASSSGSLVEQFF. The CDR3 nucleotides are TGTGCCAGCAGTTCGGGCTCCTTAGTAGAGCAGTTCTTC. This chain links TRBV7-9 with TRBJ2-1, with D uncertain. Germline CDR1 reads SEHNR; CDR2 reads FQNEAQ (reference sequence). The CDR3 runs 13 residues. Trimming left V 6 bases short and J 10 bases short, with 16 bases between.

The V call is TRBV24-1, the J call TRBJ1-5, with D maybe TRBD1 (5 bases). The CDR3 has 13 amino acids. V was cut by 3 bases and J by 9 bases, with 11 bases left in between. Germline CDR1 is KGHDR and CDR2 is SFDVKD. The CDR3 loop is CATSDTQGWPQHF. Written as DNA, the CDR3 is TGTGCCACCAGTGATACCCAGGGTTGGCCCCAGCATTTT.

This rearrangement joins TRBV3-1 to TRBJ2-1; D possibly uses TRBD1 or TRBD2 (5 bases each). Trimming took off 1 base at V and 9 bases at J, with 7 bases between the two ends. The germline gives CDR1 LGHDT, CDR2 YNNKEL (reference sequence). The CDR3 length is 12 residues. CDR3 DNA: TGTGCCAGCAGCCAAGGGGGGACTGAGCAGTTCTTC. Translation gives CASSQGGTEQFF.

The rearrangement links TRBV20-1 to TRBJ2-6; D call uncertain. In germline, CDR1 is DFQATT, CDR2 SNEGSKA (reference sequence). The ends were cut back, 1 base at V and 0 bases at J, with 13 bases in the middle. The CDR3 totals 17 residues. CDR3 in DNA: TGCAGTGCTAGAGGTCGCAGGATAAGCTCTGGGGCCAACGTCCTGACTTTC. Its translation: CSARGRRISSGANVLTF.

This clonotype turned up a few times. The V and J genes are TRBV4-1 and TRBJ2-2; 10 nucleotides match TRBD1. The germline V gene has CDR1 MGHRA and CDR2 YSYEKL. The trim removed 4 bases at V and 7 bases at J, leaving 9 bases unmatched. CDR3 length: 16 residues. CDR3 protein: CASSRQPGQGGGELFF. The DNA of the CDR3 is TGCGCCAGCAGCCGCCAACCCGGACAGGGGGGCGGGGAGCTGTTTTTT.

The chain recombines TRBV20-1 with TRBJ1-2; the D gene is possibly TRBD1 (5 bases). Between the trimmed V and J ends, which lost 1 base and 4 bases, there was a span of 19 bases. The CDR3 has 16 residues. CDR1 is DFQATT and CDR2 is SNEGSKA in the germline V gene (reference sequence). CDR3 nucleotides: TGCAGTGCTAGAGGCCGGGAGGGGATGCCGGGCTATGGCTACACCTTC. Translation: CSARGREGMPGYGYTF.

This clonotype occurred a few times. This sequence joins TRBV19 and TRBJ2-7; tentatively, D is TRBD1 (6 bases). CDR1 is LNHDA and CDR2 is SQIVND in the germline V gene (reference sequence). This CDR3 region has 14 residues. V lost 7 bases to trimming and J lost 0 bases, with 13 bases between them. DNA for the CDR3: TGTGCCAGTAAGGGACACCCCTCCTCCTACGAGCAGTACTTC. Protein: CASKGHPSSYEQYF.

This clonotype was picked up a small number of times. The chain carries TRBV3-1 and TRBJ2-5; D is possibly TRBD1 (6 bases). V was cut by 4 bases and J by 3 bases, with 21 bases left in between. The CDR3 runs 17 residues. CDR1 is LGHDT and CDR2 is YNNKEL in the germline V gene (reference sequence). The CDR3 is CASSPSSRTEAKETQYF. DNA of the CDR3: TGTGCCAGCAGCCCCTCATCCCGGACAGAGGCGAAAGAGACCCAGTACTTC.

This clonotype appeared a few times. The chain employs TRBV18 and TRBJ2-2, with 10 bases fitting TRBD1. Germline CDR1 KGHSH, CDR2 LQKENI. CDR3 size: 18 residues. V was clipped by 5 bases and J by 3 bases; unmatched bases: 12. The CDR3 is CASSAGSGTGVYTGELFF. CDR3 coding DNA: TGTGCCAGCTCAGCGGGATCCGGGACAGGGGTCTACACCGGGGAGCTGTTTTTT.

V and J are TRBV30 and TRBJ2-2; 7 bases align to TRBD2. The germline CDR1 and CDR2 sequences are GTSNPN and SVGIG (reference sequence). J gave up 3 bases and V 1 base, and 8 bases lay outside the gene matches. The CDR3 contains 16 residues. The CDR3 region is CAWSDGGTAYTGELFF. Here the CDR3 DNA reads TGTGCCTGGAGTGACGGGGGGACTGCCTACACCGGGGAGCTGTTTTTT.

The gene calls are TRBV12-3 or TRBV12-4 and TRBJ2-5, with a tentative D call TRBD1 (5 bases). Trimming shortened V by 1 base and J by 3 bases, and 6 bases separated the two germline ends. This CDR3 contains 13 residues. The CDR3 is CASSLDRKETQYF. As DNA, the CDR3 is TGTGCCAGCAGTTTAGACAGGAAAGAGACCCAGTACTTC.

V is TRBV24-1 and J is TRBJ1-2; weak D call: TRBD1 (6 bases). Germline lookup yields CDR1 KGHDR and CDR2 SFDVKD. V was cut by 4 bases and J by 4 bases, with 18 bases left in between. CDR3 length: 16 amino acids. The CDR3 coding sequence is TGTGCCACCAGTGAACCCCGGGGCAGGGGTGGCTATGGCTACACCTTC. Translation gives CATSEPRGRGGYGYTF.

This chain's CDR3 is CSARDGGTRNTEAFF. DNA of the CDR3: TGCAGTGCTAGAGATGGGGGGACGAGGAACACTGAAGCTTTCTTT. The rearrangement uses TRBV20-1 and TRBJ1-1; a possible D gene is TRBD1 (5 bases). From germline, CDR1 is DFQATT and CDR2 SNEGSKA (reference sequence). CDR3 length equals 15 residues. Trimming removed 0 bases from V and 1 base from J, with 12 bases in between.

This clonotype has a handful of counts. This chain's CDR3 is CASSPSANTGELFF. In nucleotides, the CDR3 is TGTGCCAGCTCACCCTCAGCGAACACCGGGGAGCTGTTTTTT. The rearrangement joins TRBV18 to TRBJ2-2; D unclear. The CDR3 length is 14 residues. The germline CDR1 and CDR2 sequences are KGHSH and LQKENI. The V and J ends lost 3 bases and 0 bases respectively, with 5 bases between them. The whole variable domain, remainder taken from reference TRBV18 and TRBJ2-2, is NAGVMQNPRHLVRRRGQEARLRCSPMKGHSHVYWYRQLPEEGLKFMVYLQKENIIDESGMPKERFSAEFPKEGPSILRIQQVVRGDSAAYFCASSPSANTGELFFGEGSRLTVL.